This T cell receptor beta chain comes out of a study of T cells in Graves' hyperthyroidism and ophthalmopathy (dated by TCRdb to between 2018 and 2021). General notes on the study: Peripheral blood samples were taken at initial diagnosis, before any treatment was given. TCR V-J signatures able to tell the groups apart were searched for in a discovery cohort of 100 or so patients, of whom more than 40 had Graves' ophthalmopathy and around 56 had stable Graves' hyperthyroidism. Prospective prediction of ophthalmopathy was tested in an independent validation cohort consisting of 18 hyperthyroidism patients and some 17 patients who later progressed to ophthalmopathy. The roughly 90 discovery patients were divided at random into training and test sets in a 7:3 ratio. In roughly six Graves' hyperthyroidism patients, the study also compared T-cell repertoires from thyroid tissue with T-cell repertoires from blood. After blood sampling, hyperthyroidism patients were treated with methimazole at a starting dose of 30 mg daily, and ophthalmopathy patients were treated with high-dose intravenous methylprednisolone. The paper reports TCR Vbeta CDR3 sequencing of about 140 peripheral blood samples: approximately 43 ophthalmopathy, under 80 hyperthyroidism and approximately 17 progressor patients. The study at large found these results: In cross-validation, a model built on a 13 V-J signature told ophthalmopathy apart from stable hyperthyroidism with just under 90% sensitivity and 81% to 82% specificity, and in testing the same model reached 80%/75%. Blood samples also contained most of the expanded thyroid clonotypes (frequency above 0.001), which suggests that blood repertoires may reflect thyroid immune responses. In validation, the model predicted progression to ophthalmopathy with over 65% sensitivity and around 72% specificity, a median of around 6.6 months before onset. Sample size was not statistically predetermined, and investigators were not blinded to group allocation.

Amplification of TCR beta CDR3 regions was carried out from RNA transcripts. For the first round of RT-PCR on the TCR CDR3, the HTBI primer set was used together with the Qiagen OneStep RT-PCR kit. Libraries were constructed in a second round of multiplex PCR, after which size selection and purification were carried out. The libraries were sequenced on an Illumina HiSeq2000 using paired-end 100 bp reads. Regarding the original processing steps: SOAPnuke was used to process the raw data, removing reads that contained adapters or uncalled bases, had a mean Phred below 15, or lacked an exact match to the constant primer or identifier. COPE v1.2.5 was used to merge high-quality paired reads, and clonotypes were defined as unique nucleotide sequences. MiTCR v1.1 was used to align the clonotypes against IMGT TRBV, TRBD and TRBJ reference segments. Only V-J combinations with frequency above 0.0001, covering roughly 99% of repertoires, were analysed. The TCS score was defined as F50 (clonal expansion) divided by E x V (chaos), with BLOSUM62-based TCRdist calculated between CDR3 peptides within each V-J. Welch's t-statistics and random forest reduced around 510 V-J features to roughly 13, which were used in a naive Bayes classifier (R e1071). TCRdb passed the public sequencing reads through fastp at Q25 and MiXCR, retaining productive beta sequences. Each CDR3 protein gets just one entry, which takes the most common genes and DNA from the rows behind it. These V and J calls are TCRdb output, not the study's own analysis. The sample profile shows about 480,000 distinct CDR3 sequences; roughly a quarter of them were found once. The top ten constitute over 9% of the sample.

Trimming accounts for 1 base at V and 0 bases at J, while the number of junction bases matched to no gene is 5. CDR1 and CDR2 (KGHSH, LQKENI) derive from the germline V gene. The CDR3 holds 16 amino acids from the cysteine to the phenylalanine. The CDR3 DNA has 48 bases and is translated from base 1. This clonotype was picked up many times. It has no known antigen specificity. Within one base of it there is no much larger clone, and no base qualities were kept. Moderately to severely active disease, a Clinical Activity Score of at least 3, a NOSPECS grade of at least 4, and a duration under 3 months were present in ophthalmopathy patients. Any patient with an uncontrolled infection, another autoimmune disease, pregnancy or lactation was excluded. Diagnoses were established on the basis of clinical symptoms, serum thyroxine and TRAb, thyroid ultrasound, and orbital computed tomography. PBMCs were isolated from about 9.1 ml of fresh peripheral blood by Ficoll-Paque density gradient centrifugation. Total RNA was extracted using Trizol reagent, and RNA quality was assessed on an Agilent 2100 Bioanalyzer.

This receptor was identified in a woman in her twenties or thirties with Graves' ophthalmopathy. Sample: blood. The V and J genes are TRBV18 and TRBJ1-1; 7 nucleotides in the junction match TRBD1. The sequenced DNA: TGTGCCAGCTCACCACTCCGGGACAGCCTGAACACTGAAGCTTTCTTT. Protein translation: CASSPLRDSLNTEAFF.